The sequence of this T cell receptor beta chain was determined in a study of blood T cell repertoires in COVID-19. Only in-frame clones appear in the TCRdb table, and some are missing; sequencing was by immunoSEQ multiplex PCR. This table holds hundreds of thousands of clones, approximately 81% found once. Trimming left V 6 bases short and J 5 bases short, with 23 bases between. Germline CDR1 reads LNHNV; CDR2 reads YYDKDF (reference sequence). This CDR3 region has 16 residues. The sequenced sample consisted of PBMCs or T cells enriched from blood (not recorded which). The clonotype originates from a woman aged 50 to 60 who had recovered from COVID-19. The chain combines TRBV15 with TRBJ2-7; D is possibly TRBD1 (5 bases). The CDR3 coding sequence is TGTGCCACCAGTCCGTTCCCTAGGGGTGCTCGCCACGAGCAGTACTTC. It is translated as CATSPFPRGARHEQYF.